Sequencing of this TCR beta chain was carried out in a study of Graves' ophthalmopathy and Graves' hyperthyroidism. Study-wide results and caveats: The blood repertoire also included most expanded thyroid clonotypes above 0.001 frequency.

For repertoire sequencing, the TCR beta CDR3 regions were amplified from RNA transcripts. First-round RT-PCR with HTBI primers preceded a second-round multiplex PCR. TCRdb reprocessed the multiplex PCR reads via MiXCR and lists one record per CDR3 protein. The sample includes roughly 400,000 distinct CDR3 sequences, 15% of them seen just once. This CDR3 spans 13 amino acids. J was trimmed by 5 bases and V by 6 bases; bases with no gene match: 5. As regards this clonotype: No antigen is known for it.

Hyperthyroidism in these 18- to 65-year-old patients was newly diagnosed, lasting under 2 months. What was sequenced was peripheral blood. The V gene is TRBV12-3 or TRBV12-4, the J gene TRBJ2-7; 9 bases align to TRBD1. This receptor was obtained from a woman aged 18-35 years with stable Graves' hyperthyroidism. The CDR3 protein is CASSWDREDEQYF. The CDR3, as DNA: TGTGCCAGCAGCTGGGACAGGGAGGACGAGCAGTACTTC.